The 23 T cell receptor beta chains below were found in one sample sequenced in a study of CD8 T cells in ankylosing spondylitis. Notes on the study in general: One TCR beta motif, made up of about 8 highly homologous variants, appeared characteristic of ankylosing spondylitis blood.

Via MiXCR, TCRdb re-called the 5' RACE reads, giving one row per CDR3 protein. There are around 890,000 distinct CDR3 sequences in the sample; 12% occur only once, and about 0.5% lies in the top ten. Their cognate antigens are unknown. The material sequenced was blood, either unsorted or a sorted T cell fraction (not recorded which). All receptors come from a male donor with ankylosing spondylitis.

The rearrangement joins TRBV11-1 to TRBJ2-7; 11 bases agree with TRBD2. The CDR3 is 16 residues long. The junction had 3 bases not matched to a gene; V was cut back by 2 bases and J by 0 bases. The germline V gene has CDR1 SGHAT and CDR2 FQDESV (reference sequence). In DNA form, the CDR3 reads TGTGCCAGCAGCTTACGACTAGCGGGAACCTCCTACGAGCAGTACTTC. Translated, it gives CASSLRLAGTSYEQYF.

The rearrangement links TRBV6-5 to TRBJ1-5; no definite D call. CDR3 length: 14 residues. Germline-derived CDR1 and CDR2 are MNHEY and SVGAGI. V lost 2 bases to trimming and J lost 6 bases, with 11 bases between them. CDR3 protein: CASSYTLNSQPQHF. The CDR3 DNA sequence: TGTGCCAGCAGTTACACTCTGAACAGTCAGCCCCAGCATTTT.

This clonotype was detected a few times. The genes are TRBV5-1 and TRBJ2-3, with 13 bases fitting TRBD2. This CDR3 region has 16 residues. J was trimmed by 2 bases and V by 2 bases; bases with no gene match: 2. Germline assignment: CDR1 SGHRS and CDR2 YFSETQ. The chain's CDR3 is CASSFGTSGATDTQYF. CDR3 bases: TGCGCCAGCAGCTTTGGGACTAGCGGGGCCACAGATACGCAGTATTTT.

In this sample, this clonotype turned up a few times. This chain joins TRBV19 and TRBJ2-7, with D unresolved. V lost 7 bases, J lost 5 bases, and 9 bases lay in between. CDR1 and CDR2 from the germline V gene are LNHDA and SQIVND (reference sequence). This CDR3 is built from 11 residues. CDR3 coding DNA: TGTGCCAGTACGGACCGTGACGAGCAGTACTTC. This sequence encodes CASTDRDEQYF. Looking up the rest from reference TRBV19 and TRBJ2-7 gives the full variable domain: DGGITQSPKYLFRKEGQNVTLSCEQNLNHDAMYWYRQDPGQGLRLIYYSQIVNDFQKGDIAEGYSVSREKKESFPLTVTSAQKNPTAFYLCASTDRDEQYFGPGTRLTVT.

This clonotype was counted ten times or more. The chain recombines TRBV7-3 with TRBJ2-7, with D tentatively TRBD2 (5 bases). The CDR3 contains 13 residues. Germline values: CDR1 SGHTA, CDR2 FQGTGA. The germline V and J ends were trimmed by 5 bases and 6 bases, with 14 bases remaining between them. CDR3 in amino acids: CASSQQMGSEQYF. In nucleotides, the CDR3 is TGTGCCAGCAGCCAGCAAATGGGGAGCGAGCAGTACTTC.

The gene calls are TRBV7-8 and TRBJ2-2; no firm D call. Germline V gene data show CDR1 as SGHVS and CDR2 as FQNEAQ. V was cut by 5 bases and J by 3 bases, with 16 bases left in between. This CDR3 has 16 amino acids. CDR3 amino acids: CASSLRWLLDTGELFF. CDR3 in DNA: TGTGCCAGCAGCCTGAGGTGGCTATTGGACACCGGGGAGCTGTTTTTT. The full variable domain, with the rest looked up from reference TRBV7-8 and TRBJ2-2, is GAGVSQSPRYKVAKRGQDVALRCDPISGHVSLFWYQQALGQGPEFLTYFQNEAQLDKSGLPSDRFFAERPEGSVSTLKIQRTQQEDSAVYLCASSLRWLLDTGELFFGEGSRLTVL.

This clonotype appeared a few times. The rearrangement links TRBV29-1 to TRBJ2-3; D ambiguous. CDR3 length equals 12 residues. Germline V gives CDR1 SQVTM, CDR2 ANQGSEA. V was trimmed by 5 bases and J by 4 bases, leaving 10 bases between them. This CDR3 reads CSVYSPADTQYF. In DNA form, the CDR3 reads TGCAGCGTTTATTCACCCGCAGATACGCAGTATTTT.

Remarks on this clonotype: This could be a read error, since a much larger clone is one nucleotide away. V gene TRBV14 combines with J gene TRBJ2-2; D possibly uses TRBD1 or TRBD2 (5 bases each). The CDR3 length is 14 residues. Trimming cost V 1 base and J 7 bases, with 10 bases left between them. Looked up from germline, CDR1 is SGHDN and CDR2 is FVKESK. The CDR3 region is CASSQVWGIGELFF. As DNA, the CDR3 is TGTGCCAGCAGCCAAGTCTGGGGGATCGGGGAGCTGTTTTTT.

This clonotype came up many times. J is TRBJ2-1 and V is TRBV20-1; possible D gene TRBD2, 6 bases. Per germline, CDR1 DFQATT and CDR2 SNEGSKA (reference sequence). V lost 6 bases and J 0 bases, leaving 12 bases between the germline ends. This CDR3 comprises 14 residues. CDR3: CSAKEGSSYNEQFF. The CDR3 DNA sequence: TGCAGTGCCAAGGAGGGATCCTCCTACAATGAGCAGTTCTTC.

The chain employs TRBV18 and TRBJ2-3; 7 bases line up with TRBD1. V lost 5 bases, J lost 5 bases, and 10 bases stayed unmatched. CDR3 size: 15 residues. Germline V lookup: CDR1 KGHSH, CDR2 LQKENI. DNA for the CDR3: TGTGCCAGCTCATCGACAGGGATGAGCCTAGATACGCAGTATTTT. Its protein is CASSSTGMSLDTQYF.

The table lists this clonotype with a few counts. The chain recombines TRBV18 with TRBJ1-1; D gene uncertain. Trimming removed 3 bases from V and 2 bases from J, with 10 bases in between. Germline assignment: CDR1 KGHSH and CDR2 LQKENI. CDR3 length: 14 amino acids. CDR3 coding DNA: TGTGCCAGCTCACCTCAACCGGTAAACACTGAAGCTTTCTTT. Its translation is CASSPQPVNTEAFF.

V usage is TRBV20-1 and J usage is TRBJ2-3; 9 nucleotides line up with TRBD2. The V gene end was trimmed by 3 bases and the J gene end by 6 bases; junction bases not matched to a gene: 7. The CDR3 length is 14 residues. Germline loops: CDR1 DFQATT, CDR2 SNEGSKA (reference sequence). In DNA, the CDR3 is TGCAGTGCTAGTAGCGGGAGAGTCCAGGATACGCAGTATTTT. It is translated as CSASSGRVQDTQYF.

This clonotype has more than one count but fewer than ten. At one end, the junction sequence differs from germline, possibly due to a read error. This chain uses TRBV6-1 with TRBJ2-4; D ambiguous. CDR1 is MNHNS, CDR2 SASEGT, per germline. CDR3 length: 15 residues. The CDR3 DNA follows: TGTGCTAGCAGCCAGGACCCGTTAGCCAAAAACATTCAGTACTTC. Amino acids: CASSQDPLAKNIQYF.

The V and J genes are TRBV20-1 and TRBJ1-5; TRBD1 matches 9 bases. The ends lost 0 bases at V and 1 base at J; junction bases unmatched: 4. Germline loops: CDR1 DFQATT, CDR2 SNEGSKA (reference sequence). The CDR3 totals 16 residues. In DNA form, the CDR3 reads TGCAGTGCTAGAGACCCGGGACAGGGAAGCAATCAGCCCCAGCATTTT. It translates to CSARDPGQGSNQPQHF.

This clonotype showed up many times. The V call is TRBV5-1, the J call TRBJ1-5, with D perhaps TRBD1 (6 bases). This CDR3 spans 14 amino acids. V lost 5 bases to trimming and J lost 0 bases, with 9 bases between them. The germline V gene has CDR1 SGHRS and CDR2 YFSETQ. The CDR3 region is CASRPGDSNQPQHF. CDR3 DNA sequence: TGCGCCAGCAGGCCAGGGGATAGCAATCAGCCCCAGCATTTT.

The sample holds a few counts of this clonotype. The rearrangement links TRBV7-2 to TRBJ2-7, with no clear D. The CDR3 consists of 15 residues. V lost 1 base and J lost 7, with 17 bases in between. In germline, CDR1 is SGHTA, CDR2 FQGNSA. The CDR3 sequence is CASSLDSRALGEQYF. The CDR3 DNA reads as TGTGCCAGCAGCTTAGACTCCCGGGCCTTGGGGGAGCAGTACTTC.

The genes are TRBV20-1 and TRBJ2-7, with TRBD1 matching 8 bases. The CDR3 runs 14 residues. Per the germline V gene, CDR1 is DFQATT and CDR2 is SNEGSKA (reference sequence). Trimming took 3 bases from V and 6 from J; bases not matched to a gene: 10. Written as DNA, the CDR3 is TGCAGTGCTAGTTACAGGGGGAGTTTAAGCGAGCAGTACTTC. It codes for CSASYRGSLSEQYF.

The chain recombines TRBV6-2 or TRBV6-3 with TRBJ1-2; D unresolved. V lost 0 bases, J lost 5 bases, and 4 bases lay in between. Germline loops: CDR1 MNHEY, CDR2 SVGEGT. The CDR3 has 12 residues. In nucleotides, the CDR3 is TGTGCCAGCAGTTACTCGATGTATGGCTACACCTTC. It is translated as CASSYSMYGYTF.

The chain links TRBV12-3 or TRBV12-4 to TRBJ1-1; D is ambiguous. Trimming removed 6 bases from V and 1 base from J, with 12 bases in between. This CDR3 is built from 14 residues. In DNA, the CDR3 is TGTGCCAGCAGGTTTCCGGGAGGGAACACTGAAGCTTTCTTT. Its protein product is CASRFPGGNTEAFF.

V usage is TRBV3-1 and J usage is TRBJ1-6; maybe TRBD1 (5 bases). The CDR3 extends over 14 amino acids. CDR1 is LGHDT and CDR2 is YNNKEL in the germline V gene (reference sequence). V lost 4 bases, J lost 5 bases, and 9 bases lay in between. This chain's CDR3 is CASSLRGNNSPLHF. The DNA of the CDR3 is TGTGCCAGCAGCCTACGGGGCAATAATTCACCCCTCCACTTT.

This clonotype was recorded many times. The chain recombines TRBV20-1 with TRBJ2-7; D gene unclear. This CDR3 has 11 amino acids. Germline V CDR1 and CDR2: DFQATT, SNEGSKA (reference sequence). V lost 3 bases, J lost 3 bases, and 6 bases lay in between. CDR3 bases: TGCAGTGCTAGGGGTATCTACGAGCAGTACTTC. Translation gives CSARGIYEQYF.

The rearrangement joins TRBV7-9 to TRBJ1-1; 7 bases match TRBD1. The V and J ends lost 0 bases and 2 bases, in that order; junction bases with no gene match: 6. The CDR3 covers 16 residues. CDR1 SEHNR and CDR2 FQNEAQ come from the germline V gene (reference sequence). CDR3 in amino acids: CASSLASGTVNTEAFF. The CDR3 DNA sequence: TGTGCCAGCAGCTTAGCGTCGGGGACAGTTAACACTGAAGCTTTCTTT.

This clonotype came up many times. CDR3 region: CSLMSGSEKNEQFF. The CDR3 region has the DNA TGCAGCCTGATGAGCGGGAGCGAAAAGAATGAGCAGTTCTTC. This chain uses TRBV29-1 with TRBJ2-1, with 8 bases identical to TRBD2. CDR3 length: 14 amino acids. Trimming at V came to 8 bases and at J to 7 bases, leaving 13 bases not matched to a gene. Germline V gene lookup returns CDR1 SQVTM and CDR2 ANQGSEA.